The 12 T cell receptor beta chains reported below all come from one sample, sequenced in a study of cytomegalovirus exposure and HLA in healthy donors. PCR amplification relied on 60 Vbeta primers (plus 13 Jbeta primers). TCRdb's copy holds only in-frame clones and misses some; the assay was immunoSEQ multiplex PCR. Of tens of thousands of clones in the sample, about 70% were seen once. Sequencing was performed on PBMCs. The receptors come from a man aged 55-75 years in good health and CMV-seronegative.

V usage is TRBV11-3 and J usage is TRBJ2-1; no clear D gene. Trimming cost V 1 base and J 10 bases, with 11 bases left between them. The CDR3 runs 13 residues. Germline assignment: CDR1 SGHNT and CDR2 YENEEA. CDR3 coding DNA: TGTGCCAGCAGCTTAGGTCCGCAGCGCGAGCAGTTCTTC. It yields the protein CASSLGPQREQFF. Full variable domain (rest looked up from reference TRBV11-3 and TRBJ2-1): EAGVVQSPRYKIIEKKQPVAFWCNPISGHNTLYWYLQNLGQGPELLIRYENEEAVDDSQLPKDRFSAERLKGVDSTLKIQPAELGDSAVYLCASSLGPQREQFFGPGTRLTVL.

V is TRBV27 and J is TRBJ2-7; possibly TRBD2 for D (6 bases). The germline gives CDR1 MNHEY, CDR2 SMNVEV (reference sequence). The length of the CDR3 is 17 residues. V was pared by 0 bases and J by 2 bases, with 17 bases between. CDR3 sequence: CASSLSGASERAYEQYF. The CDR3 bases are TGTGCCAGCAGTTTATCAGGCGCTAGCGAACGAGCCTACGAGCAGTACTTC.

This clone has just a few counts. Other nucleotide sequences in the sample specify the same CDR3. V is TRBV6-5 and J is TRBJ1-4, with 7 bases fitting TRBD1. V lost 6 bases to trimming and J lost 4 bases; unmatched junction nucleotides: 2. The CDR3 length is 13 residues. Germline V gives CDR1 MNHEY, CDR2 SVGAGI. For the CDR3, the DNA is TGTGCCAGCAGGCGGGACAGTAATGAAAAACTGTTTTTT. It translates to CASRRDSNEKLFF.

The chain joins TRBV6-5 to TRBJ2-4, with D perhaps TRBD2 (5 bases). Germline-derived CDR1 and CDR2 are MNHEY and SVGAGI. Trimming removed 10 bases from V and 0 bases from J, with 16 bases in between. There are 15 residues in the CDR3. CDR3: CATRGFSLAKNIQYF. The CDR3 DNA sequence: TGTGCCACCCGAGGGTTCAGCTTAGCCAAAAACATTCAGTACTTC.

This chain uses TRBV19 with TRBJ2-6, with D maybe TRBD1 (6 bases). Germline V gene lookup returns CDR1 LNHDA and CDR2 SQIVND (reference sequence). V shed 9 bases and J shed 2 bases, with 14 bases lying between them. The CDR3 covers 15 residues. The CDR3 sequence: CASSGTPAGANVLTF. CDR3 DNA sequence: TGTGCCAGCTCCGGGACACCGGCTGGGGCCAACGTCCTGACTTTC.

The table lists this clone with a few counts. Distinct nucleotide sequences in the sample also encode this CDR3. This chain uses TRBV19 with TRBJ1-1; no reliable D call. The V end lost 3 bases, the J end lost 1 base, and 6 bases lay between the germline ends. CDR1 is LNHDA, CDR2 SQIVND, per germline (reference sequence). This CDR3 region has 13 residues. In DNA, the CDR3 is TGTGCCAGTAGTATGACGGGGAACACTGAAGCTTTCTTT. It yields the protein CASSMTGNTEAFF.

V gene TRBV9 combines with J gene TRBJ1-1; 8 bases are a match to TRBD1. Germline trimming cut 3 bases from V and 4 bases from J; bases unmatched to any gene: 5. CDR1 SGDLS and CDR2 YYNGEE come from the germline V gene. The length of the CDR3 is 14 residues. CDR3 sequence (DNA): TGTGCCAGCAGCGCGAGGACAGGGAGCACTGAAGCTTTCTTT. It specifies CASSARTGSTEAFF.

DNA for the CDR3: TGCAGCGTTGAAGACCTGGGACAGGGGGCTGAAGCTTTCTTT. Translation gives CSVEDLGQGAEAFF. V and J are TRBV29-1 and TRBJ1-1, with 11 bases fitting TRBD1. V trimming: 0 bases; J trimming: 6 bases; junction bases outside the gene matches: 3. This CDR3 has 14 residues. Germline lookup yields CDR1 SQVTM and CDR2 ANQGSEA.

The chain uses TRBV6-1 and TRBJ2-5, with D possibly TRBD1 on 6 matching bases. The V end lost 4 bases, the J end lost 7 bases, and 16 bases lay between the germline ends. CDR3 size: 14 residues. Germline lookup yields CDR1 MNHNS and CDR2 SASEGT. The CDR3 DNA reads TGTGCCAGCAGTGGGGGGCCCCTATTGGGGACCCAGTACTTC. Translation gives CASSGGPLLGTQYF.

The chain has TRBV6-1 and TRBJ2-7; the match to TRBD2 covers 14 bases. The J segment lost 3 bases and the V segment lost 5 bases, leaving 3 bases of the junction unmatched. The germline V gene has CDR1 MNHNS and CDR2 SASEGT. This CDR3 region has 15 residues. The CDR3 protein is CASSSGLAGGYEQYF. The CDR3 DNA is TGTGCCAGCAGTTCAGGACTAGCGGGAGGCTACGAGCAGTACTTC.

This chain's CDR3 is CASSVPSRDRNQPQHF. Written as DNA, the CDR3 is TGTGCCAGCAGTGTCCCTAGCCGGGACAGAAATCAGCCCCAGCATTTT. The gene calls are TRBV6-1 and TRBJ1-5; 7 positions match TRBD1. J gave up 4 bases and V 4 bases, and 10 bases lay outside the gene matches. The CDR3 totals 16 residues. The germline gives CDR1 MNHNS, CDR2 SASEGT.

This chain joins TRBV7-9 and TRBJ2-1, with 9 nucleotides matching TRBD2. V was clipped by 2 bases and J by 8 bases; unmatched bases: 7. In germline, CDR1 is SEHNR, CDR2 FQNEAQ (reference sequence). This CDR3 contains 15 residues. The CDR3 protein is CASSLSLAGGDEQFF. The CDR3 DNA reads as TGTGCCAGCAGCTTAAGTCTGGCGGGGGGGGATGAGCAGTTCTTC. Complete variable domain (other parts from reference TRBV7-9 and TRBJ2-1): DTGVSQNPRHKITKRGQNVTFRCDPISEHNRLYWYRQTLGQGPEFLTYFQNEAQLEKSRLLSDRFSAERPKGSFSTLEIQRTEQGDSAMYLCASSLSLAGGDEQFFGPGTRLTVL.